These 12 T cell receptor beta chains were sequenced from one sample in a study of CD8 T cells in ankylosing spondylitis. General study results and limits: It appeared that ankylosing spondylitis blood was characterized by a TCR beta motif of several highly homologous variants.

TCRdb redid the calling of the 5' RACE reads with MiXCR, one entry per CDR3 protein. In the table there are 400,000 or so distinct CDR3 sequences, about 25% of which are singletons. No antigen has been identified for these receptors. The sample comprised blood, either unsorted or a sorted T cell fraction (not recorded which). Receptor source: a male donor with ankylosing spondylitis.

This clonotype was seen ten or more times. V gene TRBV21-1 combines with J gene TRBJ2-7; the table's D gene call, TRBD1, was not cross checked with the DNA. TRBV21-1 is a recognized pseudogene. The CDR3 runs 15 residues. The CDR3 loop is CASSPGGQADYEQYV. The CDR3 nucleotides read TGTGCCAGCAGCCCTGGGGGGCAGGCCGACTACGAGCAGTACGTC.

This clonotype occurred a few times. The CDR3 nucleotides are TGCAGTGCCACGGAGGCCGCCTACGAGCAGTACTTC. It encodes CSATEAAYEQYF. The chain carries TRBV20-1 and TRBJ2-7; TRBD2 might be the D (5 bases). V was clipped by 6 bases and J by 2 bases, with 11 bases between them. This CDR3 has 12 residues. Germline V gene sequence: CDR1 DFQATT, CDR2 SNEGSKA (reference sequence).

This clonotype has only a few counts. The V gene is TRBV20-1, the J gene TRBJ1-2; 9 bases are a match to TRBD1. V shed 1 base, J shed 4 bases, and the junction held 4 bases outside the gene matches. This CDR3 is 14 amino acids long. Germline assignment: CDR1 DFQATT and CDR2 SNEGSKA (reference sequence). The CDR3 coding sequence is TGCAGTGCTAGAGTAGGGGGACAGGGCTATGGCTACACCTTC. It codes for CSARVGGQGYGYTF.

The gene calls are TRBV29-1 and TRBJ2-2; D is unclear. CDR1 and CDR2 (germline): SQVTM, ANQGSEA. The CDR3 length is 12 residues. CDR3 loop: CSVLWATGELFF. The CDR3 nucleotides read TGCAGTGTTTTATGGGCCACCGGGGAGCTGTTTTTT.

A few counts support this clonotype. The rearrangement joins TRBV3-1 to TRBJ2-7, with 8 bases matching TRBD2. Looked up from germline, CDR1 is LGHDT and CDR2 is YNNKEL (reference sequence). J gave up 7 bases and V 4 bases, and 9 bases lay outside the gene matches. The CDR3 is 14 residues long. CDR3 sequence: CASSPKAGVGEQYF. In DNA, the CDR3 is TGTGCCAGCAGCCCCAAAGCGGGAGTCGGTGAGCAGTACTTC.

The chain links TRBV5-1 to TRBJ2-3; a weak D match, TRBD2 (6 bases). Trimming removed 0 bases at V and 4 bases at J, with 12 bases between. The CDR3 has 15 amino acids. Germline V lookup: CDR1 SGHRS, CDR2 YFSETQ. The CDR3 DNA follows: TGCGCCAGCAGCTTGGAAGACGGGAGACCAGATACGCAGTATTTT. It encodes CASSLEDGRPDTQYF.

The rearrangement links TRBV3-1 to TRBJ2-7; 7 bases are a match to TRBD1. CDR3 length: 14 amino acids. Germline lookup yields CDR1 LGHDT and CDR2 YNNKEL (reference sequence). The V segment lost 1 base and the J segment 3 bases; nucleotides outside the gene matches: 3. CDR3 residues: CASSQVNRGYEQYV. The CDR3 region has the DNA TGTGCCAGCAGCCAAGTCAACAGGGGCTACGAGCAGTACGTC.

This clonotype occurred a few times. The genes are TRBV20-1 and TRBJ1-1; D unresolved. The V gene's germline CDR1 is DFQATT and CDR2 SNEGSKA (reference sequence). Trimming shortened V by 6 bases and J by 1 base, and 9 bases separated the two germline ends. The CDR3 has 12 amino acids. CDR3 region: CSARTANTEAFF. The CDR3 region has the DNA TGCAGTGCCAGAACAGCGAACACTGAAGCTTTCTTT.

This clonotype was seen a handful of times. The chain recombines TRBV24-1 with TRBJ1-1; maybe TRBD1 (6 bases). Deletions cut 9 bases from V and 1 base from J, with 11 bases between. Per the germline V gene, CDR1 is KGHDR and CDR2 is SFDVKD. This CDR3 contains 13 residues. CDR3 coding DNA: TGTGCCACCGGAGGGGGGACGAACACTGAAGCTTTCTTT. As protein: CATGGGTNTEAFF.

The rearrangement links TRBV9 to TRBJ2-3; no clear D. V was clipped by 2 bases and J by 4 bases, with 14 bases between them. The germline gives CDR1 SGDLS, CDR2 YYNGEE. This CDR3 spans 15 amino acids. DNA for the CDR3: TGTGCCAGCAGCGTGGAAGGGTTCGGCTCAGATACGCAGTATTTT. Its protein is CASSVEGFGSDTQYF.

The chain is built from TRBV28 and TRBJ2-1, with a tentative D call TRBD1 (8 bases). Germline V gene lookup returns CDR1 MDHEN and CDR2 SYDVKM. This CDR3 spans 16 amino acids. V was trimmed by 6 bases and J by 7 bases, leaving 22 bases between them. The CDR3 bases are TGTGCCAGCAGGCGGGAGACAGGGGTTTTTAGGAATGAGCAGTTCTTC. It specifies CASRRETGVFRNEQFF.

This clonotype appeared a few times. The chain is built from TRBV3-1 and TRBJ2-3, with D possibly matching TRBD1 (5 bases). The CDR3 is 15 amino acids. CDR1 is LGHDT and CDR2 is YNNKEL in the germline V gene (reference sequence). Deletions cut 3 bases from V and 2 bases from J, with 12 bases between. CDR3 loop: CASSQGLGDTDTQYF. The CDR3 DNA reads TGTGCCAGCAGCCAGGGGCTTGGGGACACAGATACGCAGTATTTT.